This T cell receptor beta chain appears in the sequencing data of a study of T cell repertoires in cytomegalovirus infection. Study in general: An indication of both CMV infection and matching HLA type came from public TCR beta signatures.

Using its own MiXCR run on the reads, TCRdb lists one record per CDR3 protein. The sample lists about 770,000 distinct CDR3 sequences; roughly 29% were seen once. The study's findings and limits: There were HLA-C-restricted CMV-specific TCR beta clonotypes dominating the ex vivo response. Cumulated frequencies of public TCR beta families served to identify carriers of CMV plus the relevant HLA.

CDR3 length: 16 residues. Germline trimming cut 6 bases from V and 0 bases from J; bases unmatched to any gene: 8. Germline CDR1 MNHEY, CDR2 SVGEGT. This clonotype was detected only a few times. The target antigen is unknown. The chain combines TRBV6-2 or TRBV6-3 with TRBJ2-7, with 10 positions matching TRBD2. Sequences were derived from cultured CD8+ T cells from PBMCs, sampled from culture after CMV antigen stimulation. This TCR was recovered from a human donor in good health (CMV status not recorded). Some clones in this sample may be carry-over from other donors' samples. The CDR3 loop is CASRRIAGGTSYEQYF. CDR3 nucleotides: TGTGCCAGCAGACGAATAGCGGGGGGAACCTCCTACGAGCAGTACTTC.